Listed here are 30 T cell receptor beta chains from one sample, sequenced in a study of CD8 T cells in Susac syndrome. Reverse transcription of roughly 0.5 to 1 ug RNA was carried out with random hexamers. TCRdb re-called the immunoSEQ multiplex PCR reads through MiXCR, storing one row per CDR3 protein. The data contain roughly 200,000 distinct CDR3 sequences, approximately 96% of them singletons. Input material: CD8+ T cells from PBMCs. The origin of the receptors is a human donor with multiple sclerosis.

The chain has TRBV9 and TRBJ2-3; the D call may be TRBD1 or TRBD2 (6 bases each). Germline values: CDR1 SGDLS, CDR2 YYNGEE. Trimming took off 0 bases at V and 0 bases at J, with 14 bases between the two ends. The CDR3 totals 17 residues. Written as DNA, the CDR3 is TGTGCCAGCAGCGTAGAGGGGGGCTTGCCTAGCACAGATACGCAGTATTTT. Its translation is CASSVEGGLPSTDTQYF.

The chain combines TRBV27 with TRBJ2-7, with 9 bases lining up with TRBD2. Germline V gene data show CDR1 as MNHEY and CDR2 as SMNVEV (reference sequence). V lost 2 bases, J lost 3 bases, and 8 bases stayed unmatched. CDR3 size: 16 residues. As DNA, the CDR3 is TGTGCCAGCAGTTTAAGTGTGGGGACTAGCTTCTACGAGCAGTACTTC. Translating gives CASSLSVGTSFYEQYF.

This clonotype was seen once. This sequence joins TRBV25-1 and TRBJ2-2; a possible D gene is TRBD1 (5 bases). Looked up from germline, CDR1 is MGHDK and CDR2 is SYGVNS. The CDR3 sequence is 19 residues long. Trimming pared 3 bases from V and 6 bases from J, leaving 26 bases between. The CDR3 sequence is CASSDQGQVNSRTSGELFF. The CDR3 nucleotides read TGTGCCAGCAGTGATCAGGGCCAGGTAAACTCGCGAACATCCGGGGAGCTGTTTTTT.

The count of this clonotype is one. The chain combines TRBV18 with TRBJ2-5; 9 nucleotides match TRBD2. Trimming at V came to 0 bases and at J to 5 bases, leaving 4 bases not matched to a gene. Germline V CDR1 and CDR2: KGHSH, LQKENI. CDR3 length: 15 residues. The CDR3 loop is CASSPPRTSVETQYF. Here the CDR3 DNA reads TGTGCCAGCTCACCACCCCGGACTAGCGTTGAGACCCAGTACTTC.

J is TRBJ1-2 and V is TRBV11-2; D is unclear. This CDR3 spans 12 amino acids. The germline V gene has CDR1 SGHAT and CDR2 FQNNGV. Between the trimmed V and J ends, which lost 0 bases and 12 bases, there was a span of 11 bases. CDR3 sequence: CASSLDGSAHTF. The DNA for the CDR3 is TGTGCCAGCAGCTTAGATGGCAGCGCCCACACCTTC.

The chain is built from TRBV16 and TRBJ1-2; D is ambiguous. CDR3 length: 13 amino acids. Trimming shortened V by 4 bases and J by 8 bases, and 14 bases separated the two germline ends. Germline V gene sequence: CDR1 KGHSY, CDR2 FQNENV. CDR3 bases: TGTGCCAGCAGCCCTTCGGAGACGATGGGCTACACCTTC. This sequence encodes CASSPSETMGYTF.

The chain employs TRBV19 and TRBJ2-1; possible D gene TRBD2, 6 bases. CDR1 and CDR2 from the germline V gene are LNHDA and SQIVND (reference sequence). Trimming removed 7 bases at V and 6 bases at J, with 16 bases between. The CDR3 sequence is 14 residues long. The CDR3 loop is CASTPGGTINEQFF. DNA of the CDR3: TGTGCCAGTACCCCTGGAGGGACCATCAATGAGCAGTTCTTC.

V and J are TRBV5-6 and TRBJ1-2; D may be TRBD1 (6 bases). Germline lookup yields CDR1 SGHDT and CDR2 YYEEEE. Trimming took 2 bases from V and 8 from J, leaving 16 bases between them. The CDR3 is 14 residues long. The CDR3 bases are TGTGCCAGCAGCTTCTCCCAGGGGAGCGGCGGCTACACCTTC. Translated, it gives CASSFSQGSGGYTF.

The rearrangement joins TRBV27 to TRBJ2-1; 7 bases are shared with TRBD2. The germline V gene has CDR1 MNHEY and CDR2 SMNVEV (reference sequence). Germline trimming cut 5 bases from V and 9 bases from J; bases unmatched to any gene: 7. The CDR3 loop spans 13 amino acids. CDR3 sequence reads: CASSTTSTGEQFF. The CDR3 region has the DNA TGTGCCAGCAGTACGACTAGCACGGGTGAGCAGTTCTTC.

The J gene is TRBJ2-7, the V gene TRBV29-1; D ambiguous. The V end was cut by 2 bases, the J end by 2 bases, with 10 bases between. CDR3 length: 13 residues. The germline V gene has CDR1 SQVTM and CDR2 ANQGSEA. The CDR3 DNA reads TGCAGCGTTGAAATGAGCAGCCCCTACGAGCAGTACTTC. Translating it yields CSVEMSSPYEQYF.

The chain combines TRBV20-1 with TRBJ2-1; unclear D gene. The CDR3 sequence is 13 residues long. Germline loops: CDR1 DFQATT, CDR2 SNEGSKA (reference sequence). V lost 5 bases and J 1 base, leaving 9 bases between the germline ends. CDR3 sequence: CSAEIPSYNEQFF. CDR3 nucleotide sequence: TGCAGTGCTGAGATCCCTTCCTACAATGAGCAGTTCTTC.

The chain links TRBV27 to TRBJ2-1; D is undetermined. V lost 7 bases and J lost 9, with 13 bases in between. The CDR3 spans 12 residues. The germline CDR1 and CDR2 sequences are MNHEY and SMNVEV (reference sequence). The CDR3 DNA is TGTGCCAGCAAGAGGCCAGGCGGTGAGCAGTTCTTC. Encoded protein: CASKRPGGEQFF.

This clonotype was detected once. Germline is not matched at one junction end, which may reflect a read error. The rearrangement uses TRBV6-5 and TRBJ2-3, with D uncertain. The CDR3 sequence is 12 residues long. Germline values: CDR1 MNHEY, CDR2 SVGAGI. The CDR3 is CASSDSTDTQYF. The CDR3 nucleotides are TGTGCCAGCAGTGACTCCACAGATACGCAGTATTTT.

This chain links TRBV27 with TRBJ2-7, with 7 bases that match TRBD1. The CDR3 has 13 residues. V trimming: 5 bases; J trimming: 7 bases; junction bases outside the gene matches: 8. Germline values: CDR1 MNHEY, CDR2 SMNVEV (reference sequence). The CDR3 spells CASSLTGAGEQYF. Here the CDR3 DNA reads TGTGCCAGCAGTCTCACAGGGGCGGGTGAGCAGTACTTC.

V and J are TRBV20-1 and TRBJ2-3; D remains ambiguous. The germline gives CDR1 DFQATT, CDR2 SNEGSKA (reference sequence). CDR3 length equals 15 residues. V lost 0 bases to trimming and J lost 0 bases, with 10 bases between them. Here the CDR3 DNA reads TGCAGTGCTAGAGATTGGGCCGGTAGCACAGATACGCAGTATTTT. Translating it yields CSARDWAGSTDTQYF.

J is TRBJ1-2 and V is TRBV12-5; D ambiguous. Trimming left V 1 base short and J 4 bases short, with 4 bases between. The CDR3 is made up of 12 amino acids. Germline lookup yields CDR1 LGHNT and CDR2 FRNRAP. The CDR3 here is CASGLGSYGYTF. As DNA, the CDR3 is TGTGCTAGTGGTTTGGGGAGCTATGGCTACACCTTC.

This CDR3 reads CASSGQAEHQPQHF. The CDR3 coding sequence is TGTGCCAGCAGCGGGCAGGCAGAACATCAGCCCCAGCATTTT. The J gene is TRBJ1-5, the V gene TRBV7-9; D not certain. The CDR3 loop spans 14 amino acids. Deletions cut 5 bases from V and 5 bases from J, with 13 bases between. Germline V gives CDR1 SEHNR, CDR2 FQNEAQ (reference sequence). The full variable domain, with the rest looked up from reference TRBV7-9 and TRBJ1-5, is DTGVSQNPRHKITKRGQNVTFRCDPISEHNRLYWYRQTLGQGPEFLTYFQNEAQLEKSRLLSDRFSAERPKGSFSTLEIQRTEQGDSAMYLCASSGQAEHQPQHFGDGTRLSIL.

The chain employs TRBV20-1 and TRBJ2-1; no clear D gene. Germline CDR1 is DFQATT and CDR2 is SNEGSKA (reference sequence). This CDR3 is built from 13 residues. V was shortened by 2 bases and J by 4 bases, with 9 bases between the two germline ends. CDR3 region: CSARTQLYNEQFF. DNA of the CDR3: TGCAGTGCTAGAACCCAGCTTTACAATGAGCAGTTCTTC.

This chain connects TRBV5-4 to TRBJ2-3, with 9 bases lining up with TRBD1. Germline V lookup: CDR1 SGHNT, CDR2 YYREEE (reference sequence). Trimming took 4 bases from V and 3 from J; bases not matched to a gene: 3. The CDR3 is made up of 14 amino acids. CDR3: CASSRDRATDTQYF. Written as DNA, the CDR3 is TGTGCCAGCAGCCGGGACAGGGCAACAGATACGCAGTATTTT. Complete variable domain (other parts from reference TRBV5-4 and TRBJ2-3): ETGVTQSPTHLIKTRGQQVTLRCSSQSGHNTVSWYQQALGQGPQFIFQYYREEENGRGNFPPRFSGLQFPNYSSELNVNALELDDSALYLCASSRDRATDTQYFGPGTRLTVL.

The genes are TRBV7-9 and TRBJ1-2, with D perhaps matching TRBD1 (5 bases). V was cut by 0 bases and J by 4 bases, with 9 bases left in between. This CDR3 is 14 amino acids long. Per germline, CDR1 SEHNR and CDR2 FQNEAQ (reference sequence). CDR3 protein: CASSLAPGTYGYTF. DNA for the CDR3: TGTGCCAGCAGCTTAGCGCCAGGGACCTATGGCTACACCTTC.

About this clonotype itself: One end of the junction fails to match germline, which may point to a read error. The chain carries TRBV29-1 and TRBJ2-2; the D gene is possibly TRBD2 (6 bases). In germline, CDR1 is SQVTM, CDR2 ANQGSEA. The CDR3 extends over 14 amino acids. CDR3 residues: CSVRGLANIGELFF. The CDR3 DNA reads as TGCAGCGTTCGGGGACTCGCGAACATCGGGGAGCTGTTTTTT.

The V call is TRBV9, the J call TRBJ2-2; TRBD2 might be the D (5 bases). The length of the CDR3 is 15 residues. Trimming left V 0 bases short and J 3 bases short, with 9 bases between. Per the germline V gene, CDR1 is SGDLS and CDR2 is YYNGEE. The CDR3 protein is CASSVGGGDTGELFF. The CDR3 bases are TGTGCCAGCAGCGTAGGCGGAGGAGACACCGGGGAGCTGTTTTTT.

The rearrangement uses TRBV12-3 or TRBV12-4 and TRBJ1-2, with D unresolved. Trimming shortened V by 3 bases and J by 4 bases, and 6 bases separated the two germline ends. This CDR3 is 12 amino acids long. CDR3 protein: CASSFAPYGYTF. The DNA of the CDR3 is TGTGCCAGCAGTTTTGCGCCCTATGGCTACACCTTC.

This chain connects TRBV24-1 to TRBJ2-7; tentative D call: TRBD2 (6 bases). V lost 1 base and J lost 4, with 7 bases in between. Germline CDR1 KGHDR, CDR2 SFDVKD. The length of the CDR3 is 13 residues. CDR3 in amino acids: CATSDFGGYEQYF. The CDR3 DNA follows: TGTGCCACCAGTGATTTTGGAGGGTACGAGCAGTACTTC.

CDR3 protein: CASSLFPGYNEQFF. The CDR3 DNA is TGTGCCAGCAGCTTGTTCCCAGGTTACAATGAGCAGTTCTTC. The V and J genes are TRBV7-9 and TRBJ2-1; D is unclear. V was cut by 3 bases and J by 4 bases, with 10 bases left in between. CDR1 and CDR2 (germline): SEHNR, FQNEAQ (reference sequence). The CDR3 is 14 amino acids. Full variable domain (outside the CDR3, taken from reference TRBV7-9 and TRBJ2-1): DTGVSQNPRHKITKRGQNVTFRCDPISEHNRLYWYRQTLGQGPEFLTYFQNEAQLEKSRLLSDRFSAERPKGSFSTLEIQRTEQGDSAMYLCASSLFPGYNEQFFGPGTRLTVL.

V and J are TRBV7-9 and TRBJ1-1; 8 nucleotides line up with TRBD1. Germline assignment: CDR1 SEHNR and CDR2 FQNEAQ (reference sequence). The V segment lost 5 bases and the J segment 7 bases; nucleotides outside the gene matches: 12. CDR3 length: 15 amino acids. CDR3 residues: CASSNRDRRDREAFF. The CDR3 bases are TGTGCCAGCAGCAACCGGGACAGGAGGGACCGTGAAGCTTTCTTT.

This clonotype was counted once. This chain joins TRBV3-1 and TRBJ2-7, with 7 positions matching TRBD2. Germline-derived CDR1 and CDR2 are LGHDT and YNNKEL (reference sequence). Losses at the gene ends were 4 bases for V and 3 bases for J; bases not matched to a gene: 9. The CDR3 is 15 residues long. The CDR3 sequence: CASSPRRGENYEQYF. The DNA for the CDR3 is TGTGCCAGCAGCCCCCGCCGGGGGGAGAACTACGAGCAGTACTTC.

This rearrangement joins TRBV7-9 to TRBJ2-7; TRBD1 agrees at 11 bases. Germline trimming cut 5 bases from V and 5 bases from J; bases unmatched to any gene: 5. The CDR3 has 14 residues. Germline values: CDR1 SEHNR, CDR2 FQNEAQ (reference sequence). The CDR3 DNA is TGTGCCAGCAGCCCTAGGGACAGGGGGAACGAGCAGTACTTC. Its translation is CASSPRDRGNEQYF. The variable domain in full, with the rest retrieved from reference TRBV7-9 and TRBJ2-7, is DTGVSQNPRHKITKRGQNVTFRCDPISEHNRLYWYRQTLGQGPEFLTYFQNEAQLEKSRLLSDRFSAERPKGSFSTLEIQRTEQGDSAMYLCASSPRDRGNEQYFGPGTRLTVT.

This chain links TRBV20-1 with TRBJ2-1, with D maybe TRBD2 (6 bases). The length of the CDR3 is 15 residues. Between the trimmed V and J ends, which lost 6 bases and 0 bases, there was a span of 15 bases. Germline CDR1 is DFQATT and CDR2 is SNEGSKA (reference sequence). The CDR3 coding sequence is TGCAGTGCCCAGGGACTTCGAAGCTCCTACAATGAGCAGTTCTTC. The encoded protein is CSAQGLRSSYNEQFF.

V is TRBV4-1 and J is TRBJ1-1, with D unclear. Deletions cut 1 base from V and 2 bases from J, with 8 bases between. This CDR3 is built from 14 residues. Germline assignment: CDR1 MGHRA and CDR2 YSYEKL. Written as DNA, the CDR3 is TGCGCCAGCAGCCAAGGGGGTAGTAACACTGAAGCTTTCTTT. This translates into CASSQGGSNTEAFF.